This entry describes one T cell receptor (beta chain). Antigen unknown. The entry originates in a study of OX40 agonist ivuxolimab in advanced cancers. Study-level information: Ivuxolimab was delivered to patients intravenously every 2 weeks at doses spanning 0.01 to 10 mg/kg.

In germline, CDR1 is MNHNS, CDR2 SASEGT. V was pared by 1 base and J by 7 bases, with 13 bases between. The CDR3 loop spans 14 amino acids. Method: immunoSEQ multiplex PCR; TCRdb's copy keeps in-frame clones and lacks some. Of over 40,000 clones in the sample, roughly 84% were seen once. Study findings and constraints: It was not determined which antigens were specifically recognized by the peripheral T cells that had undergone clonal expansion. Relatively little clonal expansion, among the lowest observed, appeared in partial responders at 0.1-3.0 mg/kg.

This clonotype originated in an adult with an advanced solid tumor such as melanoma, head and neck, liver or kidney cancer. The sample in question was CD4+ or CD8+ T cells sorted from blood, obtained in a trial of the OX40 agonist ivuxolimab. The chain recombines TRBV6-1 with TRBJ1-2, with a tentative D call TRBD1 (5 bases). The CDR3 here is CASSEVLRGGGYTF. CDR3 sequence (DNA): TGTGCCAGCAGTGAAGTTCTAAGGGGTGGTGGCTACACCTTC.